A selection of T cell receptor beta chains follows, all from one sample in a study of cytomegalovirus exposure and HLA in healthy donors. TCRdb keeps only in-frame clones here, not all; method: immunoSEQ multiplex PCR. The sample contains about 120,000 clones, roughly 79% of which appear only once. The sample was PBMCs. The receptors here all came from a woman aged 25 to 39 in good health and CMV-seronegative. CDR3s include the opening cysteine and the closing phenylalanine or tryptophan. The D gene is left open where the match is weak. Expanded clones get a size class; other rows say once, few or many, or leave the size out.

CAISETYRVNTEAFF | TGTGCCATCAGTGAAACCTACAGGGTGAACACTGAAGCTTTCTTT | NA | TRBV10-3 | NA | TRBJ1-1
CASSYTGGGYEQYF | TGTGCCAGCAGTTATACAGGGGGCGGCTACGAGCAGTACTTC | TRBD1 | TRBV6-5 | NA | TRBJ2-7
CASSFDRGLGEQYF | TGTGCCAGCAGTTTTGATAGGGGACTTGGCGAGCAGTACTTC | NA | TRBV27 | NA | TRBJ2-7
CASSLPGTSGRSEQYF | TGTGCCAGCAGCCTACCCGGTACTAGCGGGAGAAGCGAGCAGTACTTC | TRBD2 | TRBV5-4 | NA | TRBJ2-7
CASSLAGRDSNQPQHF | TGCGCCAGCAGCTTGGCAGGTCGAGATAGCAATCAGCCCCAGCATTTT | NA | TRBV5-1 | NA | TRBJ1-5
CAISAQVFSNYGYTF | TGTGCCATCAGTGCTCAGGTGTTTTCTAACTATGGCTACACCTTC | NA | TRBV10-3 | NA | TRBJ1-2
CASSHWQGPSYEQYF | TGTGCCAGCAGCCACTGGCAGGGCCCCTCCTACGAGCAGTACTTC | NA | TRBV7-8 | many | TRBJ2-7
CASSPWGSGGETQYF | TGTGCCAGCAGCCCATGGGGTAGCGGGGGGGAGACCCAGTACTTC | TRBD2 | TRBV13 | NA | TRBJ2-5
CASSSPGSSYEQYF | TGTGCCAGCAGCTCACCTGGCAGTTCCTACGAGCAGTACTTC | NA | TRBV5-4 | NA | TRBJ2-7
CASSQPRGGFHEQYF | TGTGCCAGCAGCCAGCCTCGGGGGGGGTTCCACGAGCAGTACTTC | TRBD2 | TRBV14 | NA | TRBJ2-7
CASSEAGTGSYEQYF | TGTGCCAGCAGTGAAGCCGGGACAGGATCCTACGAGCAGTACTTC | TRBD1 | TRBV6-4 | NA | TRBJ2-7
CASSELRGNQPQHF | TGTGCCAGCAGTGAACTCCGGGGTAATCAGCCCCAGCATTTT | NA | TRBV6-1 | NA | TRBJ1-5
CASSDDGTGSYGYTF | TGTGCCAGCAGTGACGACGGGACAGGGTCCTATGGCTACACCTTC | TRBD1 | TRBV6-4 | NA | TRBJ1-2
CASSLVLSENTEAFF | TGCGCCAGCAGCTTGGTTTTGTCAGAGAACACTGAAGCTTTCTTT | NA | TRBV5-1 | NA | TRBJ1-1
CASSGGWGMNTEAFF | TGTGCCAGCAGCGGAGGATGGGGAATGAACACTGAAGCTTTCTTT | NA | TRBV7-9 | NA | TRBJ1-1
CASSLEEATKFYGYTF | TGTGCCAGCAGCTTAGAGGAGGCCACTAAATTCTATGGCTACACCTTC | NA | TRBV13 | once | TRBJ1-2
CASSPPGGARGNTEAFF | TGTGCCAGCTCACCACCGGGAGGGGCGCGGGGGAACACTGAAGCTTTCTTT | NA | TRBV18 | once | TRBJ1-1
CASSLTRLDNSPLHF | TGTGCCAGCAGCTTAACGCGACTAGATAATTCACCCCTCCACTTT | NA | TRBV7-3 | NA | TRBJ1-6
CASSIQGRTDTQYF | TGCGCCAGCAGCATACAGGGGCGTACAGATACGCAGTATTTT | TRBD1 | TRBV5-1 | NA | TRBJ2-3
CASSQTDRGNQPQHF | TGCGCCAGCAGCCAAACGGACAGGGGCAATCAGCCCCAGCATTTT | TRBD1 | TRBV4-1 | NA | TRBJ1-5
CASSLQREGPSYEQYF | TGTGCCAGCAGTTTACAACGGGAGGGCCCGTCCTACGAGCAGTACTTC | TRBD2 | TRBV27 | NA | TRBJ2-7
CASTPGTGNYEQYF | TGTGCCAGCACTCCCGGGACAGGGAACTACGAGCAGTACTTC | TRBD1 | TRBV27 | NA | TRBJ2-7
CASSPRYAPQYF | TGTGCCAGCAGCCCGCGATACGCGCCCCAGTACTTC | NA | TRBV11-2 | NA | TRBJ2-7
CASSLQALLKNIQYF | TGTGCCAGCAGCTTACAGGCCCTATTGAAAAACATTCAGTACTTC | NA | TRBV11-2 | NA | TRBJ2-4
CASAPLSAGNYEQYF | TGTGCCAGCGCTCCGTTATCCGCGGGGAACTACGAGCAGTACTTC | NA | TRBV28 | NA | TRBJ2-7
CASSLSNRGAGAYEQYF | TGTGCCAGCAGTTTATCCAATCGTGGGGCAGGGGCCTACGAGCAGTACTTC | NA | TRBV27 | NA | TRBJ2-7
CASSLGGGSKETQYF | TGTGCCAGCAGCTTGGGGGGGGGATCCAAGGAGACCCAGTACTTC | TRBD2 | TRBV7-8 | NA | TRBJ2-5
CASSSGHLSEQYF | TGTGCCAGCAGCTCGGGACATCTTTCCGAGCAGTACTTC | NA | TRBV11-3 | NA | TRBJ2-7
CASSLQTGTGGSTDTQYF | TGTGCCAGCAGTTTACAGACCGGGACAGGGGGCTCCACAGATACGCAGTATTTT | TRBD1 | TRBV27 | once | TRBJ2-3
CASSMTGVSNQPQHF | TGTGCCAGTAGTATGACGGGGGTGAGCAATCAGCCCCAGCATTTT | NA | TRBV19 | NA | TRBJ1-5
CASSPPVGTLSYEQYF | TGTGCCAGCAGCCCGCCGGTGGGCACCCTCTCCTACGAGCAGTACTTC | NA | TRBV13 | NA | TRBJ2-7
CASSPLGGVYEQYF | TGTGCCAGCTCACCCTTGGGCGGGGTTTACGAGCAGTACTTC | NA | TRBV18 | NA | TRBJ2-7
CAWSLTTGGAEKLFF | TGTGCCTGGAGTCTAACGACAGGGGGAGCTGAAAAACTGTTTTTT | TRBD1 | TRBV30 | NA | TRBJ1-4
CASKGLAGVGETQYF | TGTGCCAGCAAGGGACTAGCGGGAGTAGGGGAGACCCAGTACTTC | TRBD2 | TRBV6-5 | NA | TRBJ2-5
CASSGTSYEQYF | TGCGCCAGCAGCGGGACATCCTACGAGCAGTACTTC | NA | TRBV10-2 | NA | TRBJ2-7
CASSLVVLAEVKDTQYF | TGCGCCAGCAGCTTGGTTGTACTAGCGGAGGTGAAAGATACGCAGTATTTT | TRBD2 | TRBV5-1 | NA | TRBJ2-3
CASSILGGRERETQYF | TGTGCCAGTAGTATATTGGGGGGTCGGGAGAGAGAGACCCAGTACTTC | NA | TRBV19 | NA | TRBJ2-5
CASSLVGLTSGSYEQYF | TGTGCCAGCAGCTTAGTAGGCCTAACTAGCGGTTCCTACGAGCAGTACTTC | TRBD2 | TRBV7-8 | NA | TRBJ2-7
CASRGGAGGGLQETQYF | TGTGCCAGCAGGGGGGGGGCCGGGGGAGGCCTACAAGAGACCCAGTACTTC | NA | TRBV2 | NA | TRBJ2-5
CASSWAQGLTHGYTF | TGTGCCAGCAGTTGGGCCCAGGGGCTGACCCATGGCTACACCTTC | NA | TRBV28 | NA | TRBJ1-2
CASSSPEQQGNLPYEQYF | TGTGCCAGCAGCTCCCCAGAACAACAGGGAAATCTCCCCTACGAGCAGTACTTC | NA | TRBV7-8 | NA | TRBJ2-7
CSVEGLAGAYEQYF | TGCAGCGTTGAAGGACTAGCGGGAGCCTACGAGCAGTACTTC | TRBD2 | TRBV29-1 | NA | TRBJ2-7
CASSRRGEETQYF | TGTGCCAGCAGCAGGAGGGGAGAGGAGACCCAGTACTTC | NA | TRBV9 | NA | TRBJ2-5
CASGSGSLSYNEQFF | TGCGCCAGCGGCTCGGGGTCCCTCTCCTACAATGAGCAGTTCTTC | NA | TRBV5-1 | NA | TRBJ2-1
CASSLGAASGNLNTGELFF | TGTGCCAGCAGCCTGGGCGCAGCTAGCGGGAACTTGAACACCGGGGAGCTGTTTTTT | TRBD2 | TRBV4-2 | medium-sized | TRBJ2-2